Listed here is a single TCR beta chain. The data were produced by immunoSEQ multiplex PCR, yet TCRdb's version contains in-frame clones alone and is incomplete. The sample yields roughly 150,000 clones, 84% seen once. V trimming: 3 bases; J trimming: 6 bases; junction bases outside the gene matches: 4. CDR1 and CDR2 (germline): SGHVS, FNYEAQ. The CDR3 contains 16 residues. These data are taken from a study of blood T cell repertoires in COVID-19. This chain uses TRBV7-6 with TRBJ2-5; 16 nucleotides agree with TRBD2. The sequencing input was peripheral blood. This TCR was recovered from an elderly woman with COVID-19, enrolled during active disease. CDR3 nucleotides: TGTGCCAGCAGCTTGGGACTAGCGGGAGGGCCGCAGACCCAGTACTTC. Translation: CASSLGLAGGPQTQYF.